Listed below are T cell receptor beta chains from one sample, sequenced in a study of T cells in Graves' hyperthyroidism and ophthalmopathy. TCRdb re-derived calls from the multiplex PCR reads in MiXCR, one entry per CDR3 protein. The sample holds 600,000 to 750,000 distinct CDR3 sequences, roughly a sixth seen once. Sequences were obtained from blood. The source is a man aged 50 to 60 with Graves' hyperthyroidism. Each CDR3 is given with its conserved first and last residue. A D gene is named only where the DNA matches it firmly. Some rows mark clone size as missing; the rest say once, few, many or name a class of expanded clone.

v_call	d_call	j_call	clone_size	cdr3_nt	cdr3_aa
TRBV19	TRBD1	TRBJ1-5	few	TGTGCCAGTAGGACGACAGGGGTCAATCAGCCCCAGCATTTT	CASRTTGVNQPQHF
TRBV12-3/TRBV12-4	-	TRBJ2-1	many	TGTGCCAGCAGTTTAGTGGGGGTTGGGCAGTTCTTC	CASSLVGVGQFF
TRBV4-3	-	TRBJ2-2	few	TGCGCCAGCAGCCAATCTGTTGGCGGGGAGCTGTTTTTT	CASSQSVGGELFF
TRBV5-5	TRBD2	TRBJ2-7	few	TGTGCCAGCAGCTTGGAACTAGCGGGAGGGTCCTACGAGCAGTACTTC	CASSLELAGGSYEQYF
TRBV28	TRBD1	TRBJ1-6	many	TGTGCCAGCAGTGGACAGGGGGCAAGGAATTCACCCCTCCACTTT	CASSGQGARNSPLHF
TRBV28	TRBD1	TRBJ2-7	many	TGTGCCAGCAGCCGCCCCGGGACAGGGGAATACGAGCAGTACTTC	CASSRPGTGEYEQYF
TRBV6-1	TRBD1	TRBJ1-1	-	TGTGCCAGCAGTGTCGACAGGGGGAAGACTGAAGCTTTCTTT	CASSVDRGKTEAFF
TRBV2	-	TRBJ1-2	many	TGTGCCAGCAGTGAAGCGCTTCGGTCAGGGCGGCGATATGGCTACACCTTC	CASSEALRSGRRYGYTF
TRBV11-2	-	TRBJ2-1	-	TGTGCCAGCAGCTTGGGCGGGGCCGACAATGAGCAGTTCTTC	CASSLGGADNEQFF
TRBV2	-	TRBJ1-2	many	TGTGCCATTTATACAGGCCGGGGTTACGGTGGCTACACCTTC	CAIYTGRGYGGYTF
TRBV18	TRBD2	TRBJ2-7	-	TGTGCCAGCTCGCCGCCCGGGACTAGAGGCTACGAGCAGTACTTC	CASSPPGTRGYEQYF
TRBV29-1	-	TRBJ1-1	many	TGCAGCGCTTACTCCCTCGGAAACACTGAAGCTTTCTTT	CSAYSLGNTEAFF
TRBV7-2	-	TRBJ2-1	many	TGTGCCAGCAGCTATAGCTTCTCCTACAATGAGCAGTTCTTC	CASSYSFSYNEQFF
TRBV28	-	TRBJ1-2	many	TGTGCCAGCAGCCCGGTTCAGGGGACGGGCTATGGCTACACCTTC	CASSPVQGTGYGYTF
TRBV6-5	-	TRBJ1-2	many	TGTGCCAGCAGTTACTTAGGGGGGTCTACTAACTATGGCTACACCTTC	CASSYLGGSTNYGYTF
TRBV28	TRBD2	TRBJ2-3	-	TGTGCCAGCAGTCAACCTCTAGCGGGGTGCATCACAGATACGCAGTATTTT	CASSQPLAGCITDTQYF
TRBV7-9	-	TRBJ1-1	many	TGTGCCAGCACAATAGGGGTAAACACTGAAGCTTTCTTT	CASTIGVNTEAFF
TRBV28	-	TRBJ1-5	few	TGTGCCAGCAGTTTAATGCAGGGTAATCAGCCCCAGCATTTT	CASSLMQGNQPQHF
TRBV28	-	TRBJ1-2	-	TGTGCCAGCACCCTCAGGGGTGTTAACTATGGCTACACCTTC	CASTLRGVNYGYTF
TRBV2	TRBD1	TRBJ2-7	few	TGTGCCAGCAGTGGTACGGGACAGGTAGTCCACGAGCAGTACTTC	CASSGTGQVVHEQYF
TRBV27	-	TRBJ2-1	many	TGTGCCAGCGGCTCTAGGAGGAATGAGCAGTTCTTC	CASGSRRNEQFF
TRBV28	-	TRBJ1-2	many	TGTGCCAGCAGTTTATGGAGGGTTAACCCCTATGGCTACACCTTC	CASSLWRVNPYGYTF
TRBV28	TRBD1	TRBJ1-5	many	TGTGCCAGCAGAATCGGGACAGCGCATCAGCCCCAGCATTTT	CASRIGTAHQPQHF
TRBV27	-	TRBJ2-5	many	TGTGCCAGCAGTTTAGGGGGGCCCCAAGAGACCCAGTACTTC	CASSLGGPQETQYF
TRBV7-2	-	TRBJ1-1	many	TGTGCCAGCAGCTTGATGGAAAACACTGAAGCTTTCTTT	CASSLMENTEAFF